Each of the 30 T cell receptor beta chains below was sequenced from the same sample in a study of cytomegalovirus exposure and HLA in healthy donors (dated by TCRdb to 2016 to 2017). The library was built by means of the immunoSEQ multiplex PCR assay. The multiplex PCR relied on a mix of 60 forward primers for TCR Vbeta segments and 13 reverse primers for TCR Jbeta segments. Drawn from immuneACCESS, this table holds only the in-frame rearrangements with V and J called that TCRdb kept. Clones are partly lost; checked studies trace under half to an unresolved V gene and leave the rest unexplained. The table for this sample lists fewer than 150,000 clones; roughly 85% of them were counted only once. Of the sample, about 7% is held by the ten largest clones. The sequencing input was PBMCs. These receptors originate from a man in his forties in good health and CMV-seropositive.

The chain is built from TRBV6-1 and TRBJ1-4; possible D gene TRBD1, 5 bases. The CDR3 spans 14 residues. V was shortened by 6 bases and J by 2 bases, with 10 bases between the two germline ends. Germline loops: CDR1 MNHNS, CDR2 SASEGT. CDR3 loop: CASRRRGTNEKLFF. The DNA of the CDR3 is TGTGCCAGCAGGAGACGGGGGACTAATGAAAAACTGTTTTTT.

The CDR3 protein is CASSIMLGGATNEKLFF. As DNA, the CDR3 is TGTGCCAGTAGTATCATGTTAGGGGGAGCAACTAATGAAAAACTGTTTTTT. The V and J genes are TRBV19 and TRBJ1-4; D is perhaps TRBD1 (6 bases). CDR1 and CDR2 (germline): LNHDA, SQIVND (reference sequence). This CDR3 is 17 amino acids long. V lost 3 bases and J lost 0, with 14 bases in between.

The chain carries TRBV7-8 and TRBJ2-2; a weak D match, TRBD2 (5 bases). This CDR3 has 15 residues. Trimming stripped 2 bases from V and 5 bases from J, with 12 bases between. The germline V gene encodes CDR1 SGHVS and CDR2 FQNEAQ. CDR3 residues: CASSLPGFRTGELFF. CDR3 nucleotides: TGTGCCAGCAGCTTACCGGGATTTCGGACCGGGGAGCTGTTTTTT.

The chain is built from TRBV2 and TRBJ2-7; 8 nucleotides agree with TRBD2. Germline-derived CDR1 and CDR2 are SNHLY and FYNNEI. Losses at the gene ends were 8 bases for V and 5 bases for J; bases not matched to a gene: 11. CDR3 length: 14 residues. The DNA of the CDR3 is TGTGCCAGCGATCGGGGGGGGAGTAGCCACGAGCAGTACTTC. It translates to CASDRGGSSHEQYF.

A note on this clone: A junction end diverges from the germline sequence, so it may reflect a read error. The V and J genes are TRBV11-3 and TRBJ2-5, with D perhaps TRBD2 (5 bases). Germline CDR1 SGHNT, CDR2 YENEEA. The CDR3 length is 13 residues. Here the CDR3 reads CASSFSAGETRYF. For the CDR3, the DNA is TGTGCCAGCAGCTTCTCGGCCGGGGAGACCCGGTACTTC.

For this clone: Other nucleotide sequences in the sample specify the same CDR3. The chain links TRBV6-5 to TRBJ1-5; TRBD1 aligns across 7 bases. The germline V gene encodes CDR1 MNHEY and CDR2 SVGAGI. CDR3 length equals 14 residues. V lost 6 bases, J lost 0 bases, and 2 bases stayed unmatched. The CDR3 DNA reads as TGTGCCAGCAGGCGACAGGGTAGCAATCAGCCCCAGCATTTT. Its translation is CASRRQGSNQPQHF.

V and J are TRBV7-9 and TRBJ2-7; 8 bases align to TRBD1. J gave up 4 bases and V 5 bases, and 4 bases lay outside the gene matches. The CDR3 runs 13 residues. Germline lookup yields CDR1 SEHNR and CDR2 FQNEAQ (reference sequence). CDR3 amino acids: CASSPRDRYEQYF. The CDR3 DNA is TGTGCCAGCAGCCCCCGGGACAGGTACGAGCAGTACTTC.

This CDR3 is CASNRVTEAFF. CDR3 nucleotides: TGTGCCAGCAACAGGGTCACTGAAGCTTTCTTT. The rearrangement links TRBV7-9 to TRBJ1-1; D possibly corresponds to TRBD1 (6 bases). Germline assignment: CDR1 SEHNR and CDR2 FQNEAQ (reference sequence). The CDR3 has 11 residues. V shed 7 bases and J shed 4 bases, with 7 bases lying between them.

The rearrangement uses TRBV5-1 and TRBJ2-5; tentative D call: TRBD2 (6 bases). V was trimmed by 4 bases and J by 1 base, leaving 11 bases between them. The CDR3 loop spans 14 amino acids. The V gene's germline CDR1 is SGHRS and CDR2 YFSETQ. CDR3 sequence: CASSPTAGQETQYF. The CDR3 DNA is TGCGCCAGCAGCCCGACAGCGGGCCAAGAGACCCAGTACTTC. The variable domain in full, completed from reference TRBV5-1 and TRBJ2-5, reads KAGVTQTPRYLIKTRGQQVTLSCSPISGHRSVSWYQQTPGQGLQFLFEYFSETQRNKGNFPGRFSGRQFSNSRSEMNVSTLELGDSALYLCASSPTAGQETQYFGPGTRLLVL.

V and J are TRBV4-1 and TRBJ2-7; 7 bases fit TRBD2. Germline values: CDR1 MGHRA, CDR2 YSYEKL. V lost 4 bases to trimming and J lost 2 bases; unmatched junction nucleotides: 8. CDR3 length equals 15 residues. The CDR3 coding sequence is TGCGCCAGCAGCCTACGGAGCGGGGATACCTACGAGCAGTACTTC. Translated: CASSLRSGDTYEQYF.

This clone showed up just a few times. In DNA form, the CDR3 reads TGCGCCAGCAGCGGGGAGCGGGCGACAGATACGCAGTATTTT. It codes for CASSGERATDTQYF. The chain uses TRBV5-1 and TRBJ2-3, with a tentative D call TRBD2 (6 bases). In germline, CDR1 is SGHRS, CDR2 YFSETQ. This CDR3 comprises 14 residues. The V end was cut by 4 bases, the J end by 3 bases, with 12 bases between.

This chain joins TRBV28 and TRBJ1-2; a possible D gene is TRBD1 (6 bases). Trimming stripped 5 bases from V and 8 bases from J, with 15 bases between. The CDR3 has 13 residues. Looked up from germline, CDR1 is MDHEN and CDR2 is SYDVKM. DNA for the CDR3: TGTGCCAGCAGTCTGATCCAGGGGCGAGGCTACACCTTC. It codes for CASSLIQGRGYTF.

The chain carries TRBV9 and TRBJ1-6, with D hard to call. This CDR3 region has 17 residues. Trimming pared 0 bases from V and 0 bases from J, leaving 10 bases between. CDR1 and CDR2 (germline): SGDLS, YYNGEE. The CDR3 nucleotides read TGTGCCAGCAGCGTAGAAGACGGGAGCTCCTATAATTCACCCCTCCACTTT. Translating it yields CASSVEDGSSYNSPLHF.

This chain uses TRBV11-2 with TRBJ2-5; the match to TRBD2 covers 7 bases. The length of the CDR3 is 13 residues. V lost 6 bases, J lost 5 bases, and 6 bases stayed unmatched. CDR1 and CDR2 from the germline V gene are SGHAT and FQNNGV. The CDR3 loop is CASRTTSTETQYF. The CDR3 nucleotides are TGTGCCAGCAGAACGACTAGCACGGAGACCCAGTACTTC.

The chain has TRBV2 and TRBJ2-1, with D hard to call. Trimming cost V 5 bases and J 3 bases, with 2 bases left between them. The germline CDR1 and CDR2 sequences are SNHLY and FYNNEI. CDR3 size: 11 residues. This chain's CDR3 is CASSYYNEQFF. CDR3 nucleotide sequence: TGTGCCAGCAGTTACTACAATGAGCAGTTCTTC.

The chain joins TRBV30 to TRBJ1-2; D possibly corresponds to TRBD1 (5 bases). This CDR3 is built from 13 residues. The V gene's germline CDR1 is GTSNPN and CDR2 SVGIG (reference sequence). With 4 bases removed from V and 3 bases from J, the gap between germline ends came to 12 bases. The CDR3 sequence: CAWNPGWDYGYTF. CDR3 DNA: TGTGCCTGGAATCCAGGGTGGGACTATGGCTACACCTTC.

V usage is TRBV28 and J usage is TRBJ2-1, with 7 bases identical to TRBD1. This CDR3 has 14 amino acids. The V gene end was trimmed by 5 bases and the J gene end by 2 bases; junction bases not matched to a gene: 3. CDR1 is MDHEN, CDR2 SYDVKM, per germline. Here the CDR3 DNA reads TGTGCCAGCAGTGACAGGGCAACCTACAATGAGCAGTTCTTC. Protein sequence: CASSDRATYNEQFF.

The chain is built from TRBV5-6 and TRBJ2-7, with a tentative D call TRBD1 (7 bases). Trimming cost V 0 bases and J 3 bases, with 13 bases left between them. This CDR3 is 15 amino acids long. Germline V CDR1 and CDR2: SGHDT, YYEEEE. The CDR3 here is CASSLGQGGLYEQYF. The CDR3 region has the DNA TGTGCCAGCAGCTTGGGACAGGGAGGTCTCTACGAGCAGTACTTC.

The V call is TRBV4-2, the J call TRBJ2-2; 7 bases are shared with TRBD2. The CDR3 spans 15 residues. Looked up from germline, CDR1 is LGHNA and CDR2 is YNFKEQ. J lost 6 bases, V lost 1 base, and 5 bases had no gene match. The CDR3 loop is CASSQVPGGSGELFF. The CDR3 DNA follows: TGTGCCAGCAGCCAAGTTCCGGGAGGATCCGGGGAGCTGTTTTTT.

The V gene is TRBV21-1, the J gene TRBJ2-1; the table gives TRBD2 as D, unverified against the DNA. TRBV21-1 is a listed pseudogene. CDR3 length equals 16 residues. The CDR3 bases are TGTGCCAGCACCCGGTTAGGGCTAGCGGGATACAATGAGCAGTTCTTC. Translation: CASTRLGLAGYNEQFF.

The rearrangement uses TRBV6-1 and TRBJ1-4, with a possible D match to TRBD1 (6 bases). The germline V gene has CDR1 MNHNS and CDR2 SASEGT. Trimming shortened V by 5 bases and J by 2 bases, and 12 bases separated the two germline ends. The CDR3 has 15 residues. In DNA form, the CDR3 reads TGTGCCAGCAGTCAGGGGATGGGCACTAATGAAAAACTGTTTTTT. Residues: CASSQGMGTNEKLFF.

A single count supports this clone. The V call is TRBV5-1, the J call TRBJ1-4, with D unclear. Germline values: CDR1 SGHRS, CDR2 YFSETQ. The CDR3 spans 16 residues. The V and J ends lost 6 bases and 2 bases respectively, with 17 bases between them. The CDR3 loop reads CASKVTLGPTNEKLFF. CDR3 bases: TGCGCCAGCAAGGTCACTCTTGGGCCCACTAATGAAAAACTGTTTTTT.

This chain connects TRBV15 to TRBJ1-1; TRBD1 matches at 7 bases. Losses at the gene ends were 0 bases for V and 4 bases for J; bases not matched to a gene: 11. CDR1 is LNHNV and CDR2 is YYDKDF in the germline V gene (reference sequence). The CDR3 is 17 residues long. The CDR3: CATSRELHRGLVTEAFF. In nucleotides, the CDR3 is TGTGCCACCAGCAGAGAACTTCACAGGGGCCTCGTCACTGAAGCTTTCTTT.

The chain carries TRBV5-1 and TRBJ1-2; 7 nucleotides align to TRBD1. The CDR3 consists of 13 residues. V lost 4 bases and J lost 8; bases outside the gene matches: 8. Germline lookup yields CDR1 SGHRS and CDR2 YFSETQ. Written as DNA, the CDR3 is TGCGCCAGCAGCCGTGACAGGGATCGGGGCTACACCTTC. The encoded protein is CASSRDRDRGYTF.

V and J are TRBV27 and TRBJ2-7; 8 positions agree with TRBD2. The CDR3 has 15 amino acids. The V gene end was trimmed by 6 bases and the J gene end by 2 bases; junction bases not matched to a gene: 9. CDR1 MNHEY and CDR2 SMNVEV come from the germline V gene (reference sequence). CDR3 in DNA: TGTGCCAGCAGCCAGCGACTAGCGCGAACCTACGAGCAGTACTTC. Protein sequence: CASSQRLARTYEQYF.

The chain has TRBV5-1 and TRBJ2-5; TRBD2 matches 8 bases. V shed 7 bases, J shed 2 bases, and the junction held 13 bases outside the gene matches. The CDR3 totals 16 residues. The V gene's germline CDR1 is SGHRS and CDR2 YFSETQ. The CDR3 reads CASDRGGSRVQETQYF. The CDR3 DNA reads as TGCGCCAGCGACCGGGGGGGGTCGCGGGTACAAGAGACCCAGTACTTC.

In DNA form, the CDR3 reads TGTGCCAGCAGCTTTCAGGAGAACACTGAAGCTTTCTTT. Translating it yields CASSFQENTEAFF. J is TRBJ1-1 and V is TRBV7-9; D unclear. The CDR3 loop spans 13 amino acids. The germline CDR1 and CDR2 sequences are SEHNR and FQNEAQ (reference sequence). V was pared by 3 bases and J by 1 base, with 6 bases between. Variable domain in full (rest from reference TRBV7-9 and TRBJ1-1): DTGVSQNPRHKITKRGQNVTFRCDPISEHNRLYWYRQTLGQGPEFLTYFQNEAQLEKSRLLSDRFSAERPKGSFSTLEIQRTEQGDSAMYLCASSFQENTEAFFGQGTRLTVV.

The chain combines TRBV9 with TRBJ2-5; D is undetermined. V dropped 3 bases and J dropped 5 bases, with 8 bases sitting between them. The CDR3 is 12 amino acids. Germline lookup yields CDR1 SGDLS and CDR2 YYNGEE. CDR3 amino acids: CASSDSWETQYF. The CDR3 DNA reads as TGTGCCAGCAGCGACTCCTGGGAGACCCAGTACTTC. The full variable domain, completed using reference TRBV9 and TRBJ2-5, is DSGVTQTPKHLITATGQRVTLRCSPRSGDLSVYWYQQSLDQGLQFLIQYYNGEERAKGNILERFSAQQFPDLHSELNLSSLELGDSALYFCASSDSWETQYFGPGTRLLVL.

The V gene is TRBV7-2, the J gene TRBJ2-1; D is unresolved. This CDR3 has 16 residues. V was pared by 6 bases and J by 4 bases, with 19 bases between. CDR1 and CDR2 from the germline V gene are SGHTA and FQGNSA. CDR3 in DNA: TGTGCCAGCAGTTCCTCGGCGGCTAGTTCTTACAATGAGCAGTTCTTC. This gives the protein CASSSSAASSYNEQFF.

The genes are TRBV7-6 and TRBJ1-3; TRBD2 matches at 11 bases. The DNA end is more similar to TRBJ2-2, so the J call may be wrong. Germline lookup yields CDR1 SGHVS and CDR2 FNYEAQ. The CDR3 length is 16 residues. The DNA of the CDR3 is TGTGCCAGCAGCTTAGTACTAGCGGGAGAGGCCGGGGAGCTGTTTTTT. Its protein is CASSLVLAGEAGELFF.